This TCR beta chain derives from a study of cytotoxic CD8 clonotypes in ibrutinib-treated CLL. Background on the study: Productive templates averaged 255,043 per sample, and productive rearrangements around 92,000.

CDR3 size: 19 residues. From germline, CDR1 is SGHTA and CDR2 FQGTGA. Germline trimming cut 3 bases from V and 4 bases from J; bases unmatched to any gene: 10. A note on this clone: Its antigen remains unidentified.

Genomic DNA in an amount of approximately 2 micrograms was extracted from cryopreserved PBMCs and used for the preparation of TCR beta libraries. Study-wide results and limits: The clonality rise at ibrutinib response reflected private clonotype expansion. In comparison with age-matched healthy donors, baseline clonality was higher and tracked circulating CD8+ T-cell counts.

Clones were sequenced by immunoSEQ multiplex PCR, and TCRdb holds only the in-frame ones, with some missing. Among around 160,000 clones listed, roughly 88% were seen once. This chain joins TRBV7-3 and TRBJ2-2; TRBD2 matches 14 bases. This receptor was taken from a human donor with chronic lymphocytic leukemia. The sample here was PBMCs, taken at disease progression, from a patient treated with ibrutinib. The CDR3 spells CASSLVPGTSGRGTGELFF. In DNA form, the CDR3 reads TGTGCCAGCAGCTTGGTCCCCGGGACTAGCGGGAGAGGCACCGGGGAGCTGTTTTTT.